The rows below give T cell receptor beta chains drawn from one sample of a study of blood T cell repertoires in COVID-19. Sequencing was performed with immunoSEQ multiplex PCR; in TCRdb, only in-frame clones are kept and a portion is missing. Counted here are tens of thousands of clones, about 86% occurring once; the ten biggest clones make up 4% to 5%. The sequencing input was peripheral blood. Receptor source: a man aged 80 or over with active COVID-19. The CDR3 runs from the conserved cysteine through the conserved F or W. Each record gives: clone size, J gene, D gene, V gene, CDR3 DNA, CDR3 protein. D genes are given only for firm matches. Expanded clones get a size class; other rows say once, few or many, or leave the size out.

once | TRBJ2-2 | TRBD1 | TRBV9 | TGTGCCAGCAGCATTCAAGACAGGGTCACCGGGGAGCTGTTTTTT | CASSIQDRVTGELFF
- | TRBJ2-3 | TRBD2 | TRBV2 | TGTGCCAGCAGCGTTAGCGGGAGTAGCACAGATACGCAGTATTTT | CASSVSGSSTDTQYF
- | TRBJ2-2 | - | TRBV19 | TGTGCCAGTAGTTTGGGGGGATACACCGGGGAGCTGTTTTTT | CASSLGGYTGELFF
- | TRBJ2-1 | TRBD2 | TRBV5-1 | TGCGCCAGCAGTTTGGGTGGGACTAGCGGGAGTCGGTACAATGAGCAGTTCTTC | CASSLGGTSGSRYNEQFF
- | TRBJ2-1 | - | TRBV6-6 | TGTGCCAGCAGCCGACCCTCGGCAGGGCCCAGCTCCTACAATGAGCAGTTCTTC | CASSRPSAGPSSYNEQFF
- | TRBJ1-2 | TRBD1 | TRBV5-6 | TGTGCCAGCAGCTCAACAGGGGGAAGCTATGGCTACACCTTC | CASSSTGGSYGYTF
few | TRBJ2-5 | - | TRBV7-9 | TGTGCCAGCAGCTTACCCTCAGAGACCCAGTACTTC | CASSLPSETQYF
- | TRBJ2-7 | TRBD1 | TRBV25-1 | TGTGCCAGCAGTCCCGGGACAGGGGACGAGCAGTACTTC | CASSPGTGDEQYF
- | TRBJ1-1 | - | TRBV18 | TGTGCCAGCTCAAGAGATCACACTGAAGCTTTCTTT | CASSRDHTEAFF
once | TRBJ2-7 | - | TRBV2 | TGTGCAGCGGGCTGGATAGACTACGAGCAGTACTTC | CAAGWIDYEQYF
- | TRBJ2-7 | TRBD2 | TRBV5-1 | TGCGCCAGCAGCTTGGTCCTAGCGGGGAGCTCCTACGAGCAGTACTTC | CASSLVLAGSSYEQYF
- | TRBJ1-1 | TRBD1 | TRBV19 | TGTGCCAGTACCAGAAGGGGGCTGACTGAAGCTTTCTTT | CASTRRGLTEAFF
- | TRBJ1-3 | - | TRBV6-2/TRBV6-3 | TGTGCCAGCAGTTACTCGACGGCGGGAGGAAACACCATATATTTT | CASSYSTAGGNTIYF
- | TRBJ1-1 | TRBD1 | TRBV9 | TGTGCCAGCAGCCCATTAGGACAGGGGACGAATGAAGCTTTCTTT | CASSPLGQGTNEAFF
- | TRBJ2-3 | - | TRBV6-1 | TGTGCCAGCAGTGCACAGTCTAAGGTCCCCACAGATACGCAGTATTTT | CASSAQSKVPTDTQYF
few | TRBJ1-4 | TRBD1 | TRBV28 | TGTGCCAGCAGGGTACCGGGGACAGGGGGCGAAAAACTGTTTTTT | CASRVPGTGGEKLFF
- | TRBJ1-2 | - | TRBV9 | TGTGCCAGCCACCCGGGGAGGGGGGCGTATAACTATGGCTACACCTTC | CASHPGRGAYNYGYTF
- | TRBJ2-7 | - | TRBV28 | TGTGCCATCCAGGGGGGAAGCGGAGGGGAGCAGTACTTC | CAIQGGSGGEQYF
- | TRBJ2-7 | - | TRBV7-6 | TGTGCCAGCAGCTCCTCGACAGGACAAAGCTCCTACGAGCAGTACTTC | CASSSSTGQSSYEQYF
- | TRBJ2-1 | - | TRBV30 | TGTGCCTGGAGTAGAGGGAGCCGGGTTTACAATGAGCAGTTCTTC | CAWSRGSRVYNEQFF
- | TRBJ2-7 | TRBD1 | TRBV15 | TGTGCCACCAGCAGTGGGAAGACAGGGGGGGAACATGAGCAGTACTTC | CATSSGKTGGEHEQYF
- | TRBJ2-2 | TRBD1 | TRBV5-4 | TGTGCCAGCAGCTTGGGGACAGGTGACACCGGGGAGCTGTTTTTT | CASSLGTGDTGELFF
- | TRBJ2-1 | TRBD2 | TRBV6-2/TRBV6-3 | TGTGCCAGCAGTTACCGACCTCGGTTGGGACTACTAGTCAATGAGCAGTTCTTC | CASSYRPRLGLLVNEQFF
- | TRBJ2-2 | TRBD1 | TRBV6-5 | TGTGCCAGCAGTCAGGACAGGGGTTCCACCGGGGAGCTGTTTTTT | CASSQDRGSTGELFF
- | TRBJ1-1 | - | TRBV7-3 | TGTGCCAGCAGCTTATATGAGGGAACTGAAGCTTTCTTT | CASSLYEGTEAFF
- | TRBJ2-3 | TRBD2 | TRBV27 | TGTGCCAGCAGTTTGGGCGGGAGTGTAGATACGCAGTATTTT | CASSLGGSVDTQYF
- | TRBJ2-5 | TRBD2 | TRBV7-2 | TGTGCCAGCCGGATGGGGAGGTTGGGACTAGCGGGAGCAGAGACCCAGTACTTC | CASRMGRLGLAGAETQYF
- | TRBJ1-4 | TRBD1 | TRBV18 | TGTGCCAGCTCACCTAACAGGGGGCTCTTCGAAAAACTGTTTTTT | CASSPNRGLFEKLFF
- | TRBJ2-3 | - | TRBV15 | TGTGCCACCAGCAGAGGTTGGGGGGTCACAGATACGCAGTATTTT | CATSRGWGVTDTQYF
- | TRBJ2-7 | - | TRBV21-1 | TGTGCCAGCAGCAAAGTTGCGGGGCACTCCTACGAGCAGTACTTC | CASSKVAGHSYEQYF
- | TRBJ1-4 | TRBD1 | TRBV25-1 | TGTGCCAGCAGCGAACAGGGGGCTTGGCAGAAACTGTTTTTT | CASSEQGAWQKLFF
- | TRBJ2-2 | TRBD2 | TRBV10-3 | TGTGCCATCAGTAGACTAGCGGGAGACACCGGGGAGCTGTTTTTT | CAISRLAGDTGELFF
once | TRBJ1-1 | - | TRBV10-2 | TGCGCCAGCAGGGGAGTCGACACTGAAGCTTTCTTT | CASRGVDTEAFF
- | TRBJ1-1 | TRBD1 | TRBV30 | TGTGCCTCCGAGAGACAGGGCACTGAAGCTTTCTTT | CASERQGTEAFF
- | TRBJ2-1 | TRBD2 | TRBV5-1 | TGCGCCAGCAGCATCGGACTAGCGGAAGAAGAGCAGTTCTTC | CASSIGLAEEEQFF
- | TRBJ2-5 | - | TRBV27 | TGTGCCAGCAGCTACGGAGCTGGACAAGAGACCCAGTACTTC | CASSYGAGQETQYF
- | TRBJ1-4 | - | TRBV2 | TGTGCCAGCAGTCTGGGCCCCCTACTGTTTTTT | CASSLGPLLFF
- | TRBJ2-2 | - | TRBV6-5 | TGTGCCGGCTCGGATACAGCCTACACCGGGGAGCTGTTTTTT | CAGSDTAYTGELFF
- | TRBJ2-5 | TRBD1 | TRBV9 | TGTGCCAGCAGCGTCTCCGGGACAGAGTTCCAAGAGACCCAGTACTTC | CASSVSGTEFQETQYF
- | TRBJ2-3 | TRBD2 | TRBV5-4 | TGTGCCAGCAGCTTGCATAGCGGGAGTATCACAGATACGCAGTATTTT | CASSLHSGSITDTQYF
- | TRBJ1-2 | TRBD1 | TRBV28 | TGTGCCAGCACCCCAGGACAGGGCCGCTATGGCTACACCTTC | CASTPGQGRYGYTF
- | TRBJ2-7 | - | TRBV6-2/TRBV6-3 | TGTGCCAGCAGCCTGGCGGGATTGTACGAGCAGTACTTC | CASSLAGLYEQYF
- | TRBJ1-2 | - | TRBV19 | TGTGCCAGTAGTATCGGGGGGTACTTTAACTATGGCTACACCTTC | CASSIGGYFNYGYTF
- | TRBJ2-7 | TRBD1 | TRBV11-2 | TGTGCCAGCAGCTCGGACAGGGGATACGAGCAGTACTTC | CASSSDRGYEQYF
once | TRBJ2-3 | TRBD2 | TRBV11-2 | TGTGCCAGCAGCTTATCAGCGGGAGCGAACACAGATACGCAGTATTTT | CASSLSAGANTDTQYF
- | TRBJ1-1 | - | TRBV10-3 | TGTGCCATCAGTAATACAGGGCGCATGAACACTGAAGCTTTCTTT | CAISNTGRMNTEAFF
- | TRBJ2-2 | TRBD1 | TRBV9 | TGTGCCAGCAGCGTAGACAGGGGTGCCGGGGAGCTGTTTTTT | CASSVDRGAGELFF
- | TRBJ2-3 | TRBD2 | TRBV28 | TGTGCCAGCGGAGATAATAGCGGGAGCACAGATACGCAGTATTTT | CASGDNSGSTDTQYF